This TCR beta chain was documented in a study of immune cell composition in non-small cell lung cancer. The V end was cut by 5 bases, the J end by 7 bases, with 12 bases between. CDR3 size: 13 residues. The germline CDR1 and CDR2 sequences are KGHSH and LQKENI. Overall study results and limits: It was not proven that tumour-reactive clones equal dominant tumour-associated clones.

Method: immunoSEQ multiplex PCR; TCRdb's copy keeps in-frame clones and lacks some. The sample lists around 2,700 clones; around three quarters were seen once. To note about this clone: Its antigen remains unknown.

The TCR sequence derives from a human donor with non-small cell lung cancer. This chain joins TRBV18 and TRBJ1-5; D possibly corresponds to TRBD1 (6 bases). Sequenced material: lung tumor tissue. Written as DNA, the CDR3 is TGTGCCAGCTCAAGGGGGTCTCAACAGCCCCAGCATTTT. It yields the protein CASSRGSQQPQHF.